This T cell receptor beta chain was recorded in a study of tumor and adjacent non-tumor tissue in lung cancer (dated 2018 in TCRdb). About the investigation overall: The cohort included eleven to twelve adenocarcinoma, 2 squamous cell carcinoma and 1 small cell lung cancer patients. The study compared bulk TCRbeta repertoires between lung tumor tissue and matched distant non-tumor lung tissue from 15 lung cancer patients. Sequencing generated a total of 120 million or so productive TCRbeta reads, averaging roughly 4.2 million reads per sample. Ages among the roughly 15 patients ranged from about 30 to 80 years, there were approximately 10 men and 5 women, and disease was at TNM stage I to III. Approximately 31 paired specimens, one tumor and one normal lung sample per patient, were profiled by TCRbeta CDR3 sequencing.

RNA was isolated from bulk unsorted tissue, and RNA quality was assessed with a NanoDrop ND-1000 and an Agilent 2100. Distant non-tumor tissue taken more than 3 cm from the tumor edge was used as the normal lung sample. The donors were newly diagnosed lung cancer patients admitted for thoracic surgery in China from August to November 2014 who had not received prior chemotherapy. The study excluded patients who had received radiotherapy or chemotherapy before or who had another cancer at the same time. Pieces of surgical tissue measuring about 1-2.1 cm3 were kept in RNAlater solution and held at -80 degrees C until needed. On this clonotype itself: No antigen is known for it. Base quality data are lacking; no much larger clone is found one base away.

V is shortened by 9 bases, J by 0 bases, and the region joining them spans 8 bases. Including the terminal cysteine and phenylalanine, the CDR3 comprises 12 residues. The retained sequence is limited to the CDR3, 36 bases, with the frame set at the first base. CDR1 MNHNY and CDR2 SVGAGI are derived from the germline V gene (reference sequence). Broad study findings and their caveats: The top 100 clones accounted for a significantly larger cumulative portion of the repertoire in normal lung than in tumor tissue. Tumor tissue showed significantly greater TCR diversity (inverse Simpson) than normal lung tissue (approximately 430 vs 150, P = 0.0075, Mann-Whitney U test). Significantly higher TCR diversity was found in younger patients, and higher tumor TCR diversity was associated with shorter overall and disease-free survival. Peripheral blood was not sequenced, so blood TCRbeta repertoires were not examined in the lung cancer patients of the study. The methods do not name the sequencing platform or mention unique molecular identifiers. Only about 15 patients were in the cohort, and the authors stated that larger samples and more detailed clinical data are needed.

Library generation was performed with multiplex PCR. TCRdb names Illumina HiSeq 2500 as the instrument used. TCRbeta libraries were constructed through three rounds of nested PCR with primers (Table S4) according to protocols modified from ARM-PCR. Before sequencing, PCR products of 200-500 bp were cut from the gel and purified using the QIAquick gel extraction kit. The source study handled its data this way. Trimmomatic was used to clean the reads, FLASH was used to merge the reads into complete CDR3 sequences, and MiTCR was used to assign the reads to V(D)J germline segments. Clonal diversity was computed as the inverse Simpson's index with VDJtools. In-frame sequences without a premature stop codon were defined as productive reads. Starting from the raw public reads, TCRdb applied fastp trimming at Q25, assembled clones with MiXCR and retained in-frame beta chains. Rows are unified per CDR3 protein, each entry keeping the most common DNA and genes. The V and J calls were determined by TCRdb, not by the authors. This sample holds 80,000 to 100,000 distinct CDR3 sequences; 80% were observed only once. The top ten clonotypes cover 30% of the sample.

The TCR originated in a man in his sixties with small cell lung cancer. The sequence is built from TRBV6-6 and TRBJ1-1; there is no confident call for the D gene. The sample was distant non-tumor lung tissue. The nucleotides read TGTGCCAGTGATATTGTGAACACTGAAGCTTTCTTT. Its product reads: CASDIVNTEAFF.